This T cell receptor beta chain is from a study of T cell responses to AZD1222 COVID-19 vaccine. General study findings and limits: It was only a handful of AZD1222 recipients who were seropositive at baseline. Among spike-specific TCRs, nearly half reportedly target unmutated variant regions. Clonal diversity may have been underestimated, and the donors were mostly white British, with more females than males. Across spike, vaccine-associated CD4 TCRs were found, dominant at 160-218 and 743-854.

Germline CDR1 is SNHLY and CDR2 is FYNNEI. V was trimmed by 8 bases and J by 7 bases, leaving 14 bases between them. The CDR3 runs 13 residues. Repertoires were generated with immunoSEQ multiplex PCR, while TCRdb's copy carries only in-frame clones and drops some. Of 150,000 or so clones detected, 85% to 95% appear once; the ten largest clones hold over 1.2%. A word on this clone: Its cognate antigen is unknown.

The material sequenced was peripheral blood, taken 28 days after the second AZD1222 dose. The receptor was isolated from an adult who received the AZD1222 COVID-19 vaccine. This chain links TRBV2 with TRBJ1-4; tentatively, D is TRBD1 (6 bases). The CDR3 nucleotides read TGTGCCAGCCACACGGGGGCAGGTGAAAAACTGTTTTTT. It specifies CASHTGAGEKLFF.